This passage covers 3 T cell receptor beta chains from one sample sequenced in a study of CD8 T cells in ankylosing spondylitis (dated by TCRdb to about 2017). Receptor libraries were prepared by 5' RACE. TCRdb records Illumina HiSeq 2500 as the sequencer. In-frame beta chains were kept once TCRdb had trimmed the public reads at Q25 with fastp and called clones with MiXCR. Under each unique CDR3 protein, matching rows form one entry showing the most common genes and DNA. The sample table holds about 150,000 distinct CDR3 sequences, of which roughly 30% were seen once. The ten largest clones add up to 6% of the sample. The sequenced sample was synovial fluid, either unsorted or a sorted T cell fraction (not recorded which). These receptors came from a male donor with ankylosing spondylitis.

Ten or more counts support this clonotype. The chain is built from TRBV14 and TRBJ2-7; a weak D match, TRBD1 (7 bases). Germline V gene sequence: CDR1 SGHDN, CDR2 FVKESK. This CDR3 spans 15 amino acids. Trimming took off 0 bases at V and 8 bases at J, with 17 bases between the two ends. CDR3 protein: CASSQEGGTGEKQYF. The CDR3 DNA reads TGTGCCAGCAGCCAAGAGGGGGGTACAGGGGAAAAGCAGTACTTC.

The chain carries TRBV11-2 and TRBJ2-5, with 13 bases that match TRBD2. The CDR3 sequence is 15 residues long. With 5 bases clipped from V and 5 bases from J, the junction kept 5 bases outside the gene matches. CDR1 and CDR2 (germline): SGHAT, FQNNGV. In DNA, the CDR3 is TGTGCCAGCAGCCACGGGACTAGCGGGACGGAGACCCAGTACTTC. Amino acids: CASSHGTSGTETQYF. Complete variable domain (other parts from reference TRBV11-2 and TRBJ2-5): EAGVAQSPRYKIIEKRQSVAFWCNPISGHATLYWYQQILGQGPKLLIQFQNNGVVDDSQLPKDRFSAERLKGVDSTLKIQPAKLEDSAVYLCASSHGTSGTETQYFGPGTRLLVL.

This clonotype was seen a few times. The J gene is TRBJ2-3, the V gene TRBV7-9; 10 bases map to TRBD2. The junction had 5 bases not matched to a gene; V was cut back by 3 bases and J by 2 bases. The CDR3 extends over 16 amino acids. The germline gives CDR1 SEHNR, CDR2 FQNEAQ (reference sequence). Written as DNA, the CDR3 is TGTGCCAGCAGCTTCACTAGCGGGGTCAACACAGATACGCAGTATTTT. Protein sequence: CASSFTSGVNTDTQYF.